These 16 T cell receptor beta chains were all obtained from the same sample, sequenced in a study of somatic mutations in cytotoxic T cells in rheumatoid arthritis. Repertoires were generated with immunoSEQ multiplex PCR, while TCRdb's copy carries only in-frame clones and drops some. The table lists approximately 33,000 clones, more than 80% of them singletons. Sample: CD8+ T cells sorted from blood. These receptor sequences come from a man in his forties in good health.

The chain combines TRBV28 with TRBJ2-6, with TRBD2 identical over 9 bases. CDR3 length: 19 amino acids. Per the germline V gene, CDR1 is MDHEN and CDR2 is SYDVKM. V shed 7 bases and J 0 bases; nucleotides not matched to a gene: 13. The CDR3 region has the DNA TGTGCCAGCACCTCCCCTGGCCTAGCGGGAAACTCTGGGGCCAACGTCCTGACTTTC. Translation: CASTSPGLAGNSGANVLTF.

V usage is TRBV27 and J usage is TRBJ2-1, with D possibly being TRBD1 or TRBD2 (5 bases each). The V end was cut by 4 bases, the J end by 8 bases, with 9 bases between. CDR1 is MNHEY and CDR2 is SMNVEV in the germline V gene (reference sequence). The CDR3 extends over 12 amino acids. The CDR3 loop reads CASSYRGDEQFF. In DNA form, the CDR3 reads TGTGCCAGCAGTTATAGGGGAGATGAGCAGTTCTTC.

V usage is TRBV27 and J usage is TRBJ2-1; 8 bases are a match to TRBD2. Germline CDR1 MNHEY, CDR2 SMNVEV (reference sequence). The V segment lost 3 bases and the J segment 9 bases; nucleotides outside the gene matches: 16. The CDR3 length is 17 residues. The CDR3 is CASSFPVVTGGPGEQFF. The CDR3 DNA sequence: TGTGCCAGCAGTTTTCCCGTAGTGACGGGAGGGCCGGGTGAGCAGTTCTTC.

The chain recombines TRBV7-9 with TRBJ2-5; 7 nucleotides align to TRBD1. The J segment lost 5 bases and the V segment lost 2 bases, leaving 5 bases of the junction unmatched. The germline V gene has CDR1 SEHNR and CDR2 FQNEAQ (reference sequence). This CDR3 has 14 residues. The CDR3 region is CASSLPQGQETQYF. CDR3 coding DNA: TGTGCCAGCAGCTTACCACAGGGGCAGGAGACCCAGTACTTC.

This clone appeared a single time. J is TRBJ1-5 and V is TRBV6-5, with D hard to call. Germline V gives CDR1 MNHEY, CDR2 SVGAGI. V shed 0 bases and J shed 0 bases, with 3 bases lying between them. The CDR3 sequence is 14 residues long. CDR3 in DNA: TGTGCCAGCAGTTACTCGGGTAGCAATCAGCCCCAGCATTTT. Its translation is CASSYSGSNQPQHF.

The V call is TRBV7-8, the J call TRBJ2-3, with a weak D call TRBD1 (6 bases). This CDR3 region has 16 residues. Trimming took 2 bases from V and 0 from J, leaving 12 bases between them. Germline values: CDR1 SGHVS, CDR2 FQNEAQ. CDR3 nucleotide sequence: TGTGCCAGCAGCTTACCGACAGGCCAAAGCACAGATACGCAGTATTTT. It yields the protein CASSLPTGQSTDTQYF.

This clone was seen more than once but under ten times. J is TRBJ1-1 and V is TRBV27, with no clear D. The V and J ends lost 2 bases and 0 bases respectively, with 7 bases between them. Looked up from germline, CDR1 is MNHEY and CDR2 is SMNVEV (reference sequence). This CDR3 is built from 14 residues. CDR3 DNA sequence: TGTGCCAGCAGTTTAGCCGAAATGAACACTGAAGCTTTCTTT. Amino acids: CASSLAEMNTEAFF.

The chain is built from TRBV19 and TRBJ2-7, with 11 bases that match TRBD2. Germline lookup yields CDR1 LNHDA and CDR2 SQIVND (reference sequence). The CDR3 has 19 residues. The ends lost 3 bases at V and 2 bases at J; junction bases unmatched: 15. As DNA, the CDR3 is TGTGCCAGTAGTATTGCGGCTAGCGGGAGGCCGAAACGTACCTACGAGCAGTACTTC. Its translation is CASSIAASGRPKRTYEQYF.

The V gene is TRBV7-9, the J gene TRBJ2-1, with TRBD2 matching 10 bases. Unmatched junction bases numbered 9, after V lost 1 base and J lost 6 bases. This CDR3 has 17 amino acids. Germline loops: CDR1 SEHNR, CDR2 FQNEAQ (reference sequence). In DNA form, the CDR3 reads TGTGCCAGCAGCTTAGTGAGGAGCGGGAGGGCCCTCAATGAGCAGTTCTTC. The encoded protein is CASSLVRSGRALNEQFF.

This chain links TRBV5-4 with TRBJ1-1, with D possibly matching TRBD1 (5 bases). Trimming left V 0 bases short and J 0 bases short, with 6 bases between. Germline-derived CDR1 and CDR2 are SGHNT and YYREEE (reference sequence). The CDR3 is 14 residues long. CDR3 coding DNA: TGTGCCAGCAGCTTGGGGACACTGAACACTGAAGCTTTCTTT. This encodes CASSLGTLNTEAFF.

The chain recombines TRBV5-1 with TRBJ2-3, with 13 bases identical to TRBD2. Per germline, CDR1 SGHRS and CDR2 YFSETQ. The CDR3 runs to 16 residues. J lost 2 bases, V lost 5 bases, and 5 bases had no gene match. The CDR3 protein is CASRSGLAGDTDTQYF. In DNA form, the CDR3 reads TGCGCCAGCAGATCTGGACTAGCGGGAGACACAGATACGCAGTATTTT.

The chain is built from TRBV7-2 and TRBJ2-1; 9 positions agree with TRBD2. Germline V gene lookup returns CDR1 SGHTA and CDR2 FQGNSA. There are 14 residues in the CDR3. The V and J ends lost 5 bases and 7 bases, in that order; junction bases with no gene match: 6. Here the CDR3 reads CASSPGLATNEQFF. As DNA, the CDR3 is TGTGCCAGCAGCCCCGGACTAGCGACGAATGAGCAGTTCTTC.

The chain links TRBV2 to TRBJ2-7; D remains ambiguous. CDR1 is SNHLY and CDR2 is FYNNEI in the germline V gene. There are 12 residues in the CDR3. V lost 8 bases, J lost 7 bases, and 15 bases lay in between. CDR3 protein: CASVWLEKEQYF. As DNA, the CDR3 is TGTGCCAGCGTATGGCTTGAGAAAGAGCAGTACTTC.

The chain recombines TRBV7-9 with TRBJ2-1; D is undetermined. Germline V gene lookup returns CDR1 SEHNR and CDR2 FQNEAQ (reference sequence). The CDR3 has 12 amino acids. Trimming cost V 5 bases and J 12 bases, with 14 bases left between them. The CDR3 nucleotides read TGTGCCAGCAGCCCCCTGGTACGAGGGCAGTTCTTC. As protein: CASSPLVRGQFF.

The CDR3 DNA reads as TGTGCCAGCAGCCAGGGGGCGGGAACCTACAATGAGCAGTTCTTC. The encoded protein is CASSQGAGTYNEQFF. V gene TRBV13 combines with J gene TRBJ2-1; 8 bases fit TRBD1. V was pared by 5 bases and J by 2 bases, with 5 bases of the junction left unmatched. This CDR3 contains 15 residues. CDR1 is PRHDT and CDR2 is FYEKMQ in the germline V gene (reference sequence).

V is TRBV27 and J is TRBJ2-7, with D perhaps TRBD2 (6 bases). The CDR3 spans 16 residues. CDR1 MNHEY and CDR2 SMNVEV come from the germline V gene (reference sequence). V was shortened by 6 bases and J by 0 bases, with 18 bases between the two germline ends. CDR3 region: CASSLRASEASYEQYF. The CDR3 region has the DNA TGTGCCAGCAGCCTCCGGGCTAGCGAAGCCTCCTACGAGCAGTACTTC.